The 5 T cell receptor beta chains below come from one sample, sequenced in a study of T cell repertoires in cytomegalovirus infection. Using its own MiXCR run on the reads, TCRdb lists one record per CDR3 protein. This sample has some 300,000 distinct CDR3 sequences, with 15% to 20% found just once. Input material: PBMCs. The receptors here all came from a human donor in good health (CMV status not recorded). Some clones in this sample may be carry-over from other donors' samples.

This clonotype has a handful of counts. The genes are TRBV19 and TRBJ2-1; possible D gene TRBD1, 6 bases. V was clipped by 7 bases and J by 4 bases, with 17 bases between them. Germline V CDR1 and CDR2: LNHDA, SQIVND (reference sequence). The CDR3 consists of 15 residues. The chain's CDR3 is CASTQGSIQYNEQFF. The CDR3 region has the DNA TGTGCCAGTACCCAGGGGTCCATTCAGTACAATGAGCAGTTCTTC.

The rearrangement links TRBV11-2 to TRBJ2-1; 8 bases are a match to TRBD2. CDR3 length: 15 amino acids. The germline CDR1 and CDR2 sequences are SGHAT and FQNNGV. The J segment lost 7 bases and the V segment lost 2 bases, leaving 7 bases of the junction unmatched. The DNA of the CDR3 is TGTGCCAGCAGCTTATTTTCCGGGGGGGCGAATGAGCAGTTCTTC. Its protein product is CASSLFSGGANEQFF.

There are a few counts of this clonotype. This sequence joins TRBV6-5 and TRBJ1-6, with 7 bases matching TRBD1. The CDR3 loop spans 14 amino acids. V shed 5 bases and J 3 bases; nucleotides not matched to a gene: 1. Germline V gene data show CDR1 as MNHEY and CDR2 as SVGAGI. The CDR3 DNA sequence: TGTGCCAGCAGTCGACAGGGCTATAATTCACCCCTCCACTTT. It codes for CASSRQGYNSPLHF.

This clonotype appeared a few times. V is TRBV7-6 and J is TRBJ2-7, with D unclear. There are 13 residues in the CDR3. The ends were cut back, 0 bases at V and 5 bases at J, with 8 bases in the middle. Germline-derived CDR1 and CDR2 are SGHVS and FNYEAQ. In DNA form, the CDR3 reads TGTGCCAGCAGCTTAGCTAGGTCCAACGAGCAGTACTTC. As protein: CASSLARSNEQYF.

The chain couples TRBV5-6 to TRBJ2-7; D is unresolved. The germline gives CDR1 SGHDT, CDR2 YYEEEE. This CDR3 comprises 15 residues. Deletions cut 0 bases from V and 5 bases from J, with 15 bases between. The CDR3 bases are TGTGCCAGCAGCTTGGAATGGAGAGTCAACCACGAGCAGTACTTC. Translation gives CASSLEWRVNHEQYF. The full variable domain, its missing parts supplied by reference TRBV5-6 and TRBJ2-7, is DAGVTQSPTHLIKTRGQQVTLRCSPKSGHDTVSWYQQALGQGPQFIFQYYEEEERQRGNFPDRFSGHQFPNYSSELNVNALLLGDSALYLCASSLEWRVNHEQYFGPGTRLTVT.